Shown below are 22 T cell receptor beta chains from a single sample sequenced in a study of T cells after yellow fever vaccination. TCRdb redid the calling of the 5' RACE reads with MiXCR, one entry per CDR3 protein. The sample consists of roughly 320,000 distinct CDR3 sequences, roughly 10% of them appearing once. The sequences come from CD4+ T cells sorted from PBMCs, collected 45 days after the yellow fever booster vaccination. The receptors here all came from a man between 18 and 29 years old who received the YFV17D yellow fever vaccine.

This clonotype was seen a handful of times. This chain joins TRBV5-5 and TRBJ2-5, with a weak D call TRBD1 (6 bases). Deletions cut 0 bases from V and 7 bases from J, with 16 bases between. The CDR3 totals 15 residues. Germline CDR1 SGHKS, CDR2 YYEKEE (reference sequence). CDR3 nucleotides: TGTGCCAGCAGCTTGGGTACATTACAAGGGGGGACCCAGTACTTC. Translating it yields CASSLGTLQGGTQYF.

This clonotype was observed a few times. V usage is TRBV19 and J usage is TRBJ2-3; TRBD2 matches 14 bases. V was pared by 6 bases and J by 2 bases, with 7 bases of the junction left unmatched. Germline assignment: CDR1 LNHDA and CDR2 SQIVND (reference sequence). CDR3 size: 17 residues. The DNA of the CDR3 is TGTGCCAGTAGGCGGGGGACTAGCGGGGGCTACACAGATACGCAGTATTTT. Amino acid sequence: CASRRGTSGGYTDTQYF.

DNA for the CDR3: TGCAGCGCCGGGGCCGAGGGAAACACCATATATTTT. This translates into CSAGAEGNTIYF. V usage is TRBV29-1 and J usage is TRBJ1-3, with a possible D match to TRBD1 (5 bases). Germline assignment: CDR1 SQVTM and CDR2 ANQGSEA. V lost 7 bases and J 4 bases, leaving 11 bases between the germline ends. The CDR3 consists of 12 residues. The full variable domain, with the rest looked up from reference TRBV29-1 and TRBJ1-3, is SAVISQKPSRDICQRGTSLTIQCQVDSQVTMMFWYRQQPGQSLTLIATANQGSEATYESGFVIDKFPISRPNLTFSTLTVSNMSPEDSSIYLCSAGAEGNTIYFGEGSWLTVV.

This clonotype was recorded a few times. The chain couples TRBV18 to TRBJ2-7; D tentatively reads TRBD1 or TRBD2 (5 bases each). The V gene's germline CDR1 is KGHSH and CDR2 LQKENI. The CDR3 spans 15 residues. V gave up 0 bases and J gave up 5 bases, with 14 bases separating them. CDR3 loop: CASSPPGPEGNEQYF. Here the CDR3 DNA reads TGTGCCAGCTCACCACCGGGACCTGAGGGGAACGAGCAGTACTTC.

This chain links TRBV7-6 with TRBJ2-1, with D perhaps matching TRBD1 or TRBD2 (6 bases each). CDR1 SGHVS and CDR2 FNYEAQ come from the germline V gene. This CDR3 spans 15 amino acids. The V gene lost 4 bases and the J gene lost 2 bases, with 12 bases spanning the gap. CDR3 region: CASSSTGGPYNEQFF. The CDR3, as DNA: TGTGCCAGCAGCTCCACCGGGGGCCCCTACAATGAGCAGTTCTTC.

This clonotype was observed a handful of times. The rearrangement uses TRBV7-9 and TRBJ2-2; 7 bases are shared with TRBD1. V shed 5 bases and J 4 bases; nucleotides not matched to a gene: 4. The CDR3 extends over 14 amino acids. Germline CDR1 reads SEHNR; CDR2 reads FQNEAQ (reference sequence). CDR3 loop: CASSPDRTTGELFF. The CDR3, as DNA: TGTGCCAGCAGCCCGGACAGGACCACCGGGGAGCTGTTTTTT. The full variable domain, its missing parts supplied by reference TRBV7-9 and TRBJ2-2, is DTGVSQNPRHKITKRGQNVTFRCDPISEHNRLYWYRQTLGQGPEFLTYFQNEAQLEKSRLLSDRFSAERPKGSFSTLEIQRTEQGDSAMYLCASSPDRTTGELFFGEGSRLTVL.

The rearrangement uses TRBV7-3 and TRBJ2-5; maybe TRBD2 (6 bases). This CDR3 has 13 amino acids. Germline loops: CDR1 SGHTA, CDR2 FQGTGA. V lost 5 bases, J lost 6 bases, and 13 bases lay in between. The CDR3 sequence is CASSGSGEKTQYF. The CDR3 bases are TGTGCCAGCAGCGGATCGGGGGAAAAGACCCAGTACTTC.

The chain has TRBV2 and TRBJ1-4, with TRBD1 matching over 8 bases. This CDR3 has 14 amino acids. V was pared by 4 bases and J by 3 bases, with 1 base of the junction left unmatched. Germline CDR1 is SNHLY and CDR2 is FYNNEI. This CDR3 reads CASSADRANEKLFF. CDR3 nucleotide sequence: TGTGCCAGCAGTGCGGACAGGGCTAATGAAAAACTGTTTTTT.

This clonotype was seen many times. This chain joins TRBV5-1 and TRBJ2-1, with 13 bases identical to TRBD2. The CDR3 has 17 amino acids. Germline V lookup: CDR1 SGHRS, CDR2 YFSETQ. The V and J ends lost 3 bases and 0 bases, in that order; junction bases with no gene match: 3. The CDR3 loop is CASSSRTSGGSYNEQFF. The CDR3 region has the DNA TGCGCCAGCAGCTCGCGGACTAGCGGGGGCTCCTACAATGAGCAGTTCTTC.

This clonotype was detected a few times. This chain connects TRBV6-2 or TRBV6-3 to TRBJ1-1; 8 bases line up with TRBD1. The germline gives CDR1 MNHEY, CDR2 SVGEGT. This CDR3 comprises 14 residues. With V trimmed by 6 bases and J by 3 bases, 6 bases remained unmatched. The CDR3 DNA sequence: TGTGCCAGCAGACCGACAGGGGAGCACACTGAAGCTTTCTTT. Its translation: CASRPTGEHTEAFF.

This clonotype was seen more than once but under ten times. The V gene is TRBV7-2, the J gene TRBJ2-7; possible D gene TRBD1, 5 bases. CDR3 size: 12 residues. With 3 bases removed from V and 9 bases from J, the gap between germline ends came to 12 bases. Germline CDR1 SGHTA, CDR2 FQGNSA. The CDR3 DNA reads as TGTGCCAGCAGCTTGTCCAGGGAAGGGCAGTACTTC. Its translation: CASSLSREGQYF.

Here the CDR3 DNA reads TGCGCCAGCGCAGAGATAAGGTACCAAGAGACCCAGTACTTC. Encoded protein: CASAEIRYQETQYF. This rearrangement joins TRBV5-1 to TRBJ2-5, with D uncertain. The germline gives CDR1 SGHRS, CDR2 YFSETQ. This CDR3 has 14 amino acids. The V and J ends lost 7 bases and 0 bases respectively, with 13 bases between them.

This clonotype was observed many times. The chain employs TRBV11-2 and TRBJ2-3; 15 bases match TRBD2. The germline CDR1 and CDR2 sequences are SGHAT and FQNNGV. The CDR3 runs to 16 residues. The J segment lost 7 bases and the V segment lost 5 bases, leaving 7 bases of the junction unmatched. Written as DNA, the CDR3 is TGTGCCAGCAGCGGGGGGACTAGCGGGGGGCAAAATACGCAGTATTTT. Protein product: CASSGGTSGGQNTQYF. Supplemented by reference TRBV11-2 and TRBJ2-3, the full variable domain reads EAGVAQSPRYKIIEKRQSVAFWCNPISGHATLYWYQQILGQGPKLLIQFQNNGVVDDSQLPKDRFSAERLKGVDSTLKIQPAKLEDSAVYLCASSGGTSGGQNTQYFGPGTRLTVL.

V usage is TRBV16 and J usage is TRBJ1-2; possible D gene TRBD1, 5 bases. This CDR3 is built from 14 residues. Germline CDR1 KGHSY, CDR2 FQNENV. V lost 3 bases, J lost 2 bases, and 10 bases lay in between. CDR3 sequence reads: CASSQGRANYGYTF. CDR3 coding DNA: TGTGCCAGCAGCCAGGGGCGGGCAAACTATGGCTACACCTTC. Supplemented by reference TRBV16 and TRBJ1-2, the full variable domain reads GEEVAQTPKHLVRGEGQKAKLYCAPIKGHSYVFWYQQVLKNEFKFLISFQNENVFDETGMPKERFSAKCLPNSPCSLEIQATKLEDSAVYFCASSQGRANYGYTFGSGTRLTVV.

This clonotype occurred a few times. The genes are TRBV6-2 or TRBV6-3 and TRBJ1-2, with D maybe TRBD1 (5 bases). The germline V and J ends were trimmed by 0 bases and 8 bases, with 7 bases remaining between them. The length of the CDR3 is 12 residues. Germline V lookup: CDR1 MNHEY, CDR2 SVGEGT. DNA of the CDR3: TGTGCCAGCAGTTACTCGAGGGGCGGCTACACCTTC. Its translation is CASSYSRGGYTF.

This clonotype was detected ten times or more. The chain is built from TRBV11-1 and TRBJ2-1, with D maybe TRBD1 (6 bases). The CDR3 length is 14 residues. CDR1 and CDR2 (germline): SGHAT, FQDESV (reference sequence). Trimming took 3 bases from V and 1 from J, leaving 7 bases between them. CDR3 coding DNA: TGTGCCAGCAGCTTTGACAGGTCCTACAATGAGCAGTTCTTC. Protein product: CASSFDRSYNEQFF. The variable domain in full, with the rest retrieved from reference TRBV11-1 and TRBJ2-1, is EAEVAQSPRYKITEKSQAVAFWCDPISGHATLYWYRQILGQGPELLVQFQDESVVDDSQLPKDRFSAERLKGVDSTLKIQPAELGDSAMYLCASSFDRSYNEQFFGPGTRLTVL.

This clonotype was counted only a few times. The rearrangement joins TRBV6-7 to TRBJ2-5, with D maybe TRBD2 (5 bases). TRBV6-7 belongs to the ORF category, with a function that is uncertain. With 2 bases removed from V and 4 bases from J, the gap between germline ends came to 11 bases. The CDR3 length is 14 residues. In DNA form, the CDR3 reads TGTGCCAGCAGTTACCGTCCTAGCCCAGAGACCCAGTACTTC. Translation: CASSYRPSPETQYF.

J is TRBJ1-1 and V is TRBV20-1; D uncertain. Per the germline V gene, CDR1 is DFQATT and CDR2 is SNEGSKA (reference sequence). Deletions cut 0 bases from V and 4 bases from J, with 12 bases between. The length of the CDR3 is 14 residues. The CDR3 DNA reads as TGCAGTGCTAGAGAGGGCGGACCCTCCACTGAAGCTTTCTTT. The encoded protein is CSAREGGPSTEAFF.

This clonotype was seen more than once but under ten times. The CDR3 DNA sequence: TGTGCCATCGTGGGGTCGGGTAGGAACACTGAAGCTTTCTTT. Translated: CAIVGSGRNTEAFF. The chain recombines TRBV10-3 with TRBJ1-1; D not resolved. V gave up 8 bases and J gave up 1 base, with 14 bases separating them. Germline CDR1 ENHRY, CDR2 SYGVKD. CDR3 length: 14 residues.

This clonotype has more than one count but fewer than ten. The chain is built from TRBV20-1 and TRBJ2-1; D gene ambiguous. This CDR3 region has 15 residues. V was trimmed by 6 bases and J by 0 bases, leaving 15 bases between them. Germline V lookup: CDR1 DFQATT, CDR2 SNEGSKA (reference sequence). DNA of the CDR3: TGCAGTGCCCAGACGACGAAGAGCTCCTACAATGAGCAGTTCTTC. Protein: CSAQTTKSSYNEQFF.

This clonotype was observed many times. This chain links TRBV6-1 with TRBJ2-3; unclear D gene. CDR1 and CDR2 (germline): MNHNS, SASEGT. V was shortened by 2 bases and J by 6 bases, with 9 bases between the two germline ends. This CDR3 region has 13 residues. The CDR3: CASSELAGDTQYF. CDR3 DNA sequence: TGTGCCAGCAGTGAACTGGCTGGGGATACGCAGTATTTT.

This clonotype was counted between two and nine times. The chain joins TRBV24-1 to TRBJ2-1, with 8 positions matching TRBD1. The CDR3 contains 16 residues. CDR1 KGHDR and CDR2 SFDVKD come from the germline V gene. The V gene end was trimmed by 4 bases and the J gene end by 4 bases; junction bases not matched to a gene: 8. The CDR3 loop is CATSDPRTGRYNEQFF. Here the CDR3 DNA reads TGTGCCACCAGTGACCCCCGGACAGGGCGATACAATGAGCAGTTCTTC.